This T cell receptor (beta chain) emerged from a study of Ad26.COV2.S vaccination and SARS-CoV-2 variants. This table comes from immunoSEQ multiplex PCR, and its TCRdb copy is limited to in-frame clones, with some not included. The data hold hundreds of thousands of clones, with 70% to 90% observed a single time. Germline V gene sequence: CDR1 MNHEY, CDR2 SVGAGI. The CDR3 runs 15 residues. Trimming removed 8 bases from V and 0 bases from J, with 15 bases in between. Treatment defined: roughly 18 received Ad26.COV2.S at low or high dose, single or two shots; about 5 received placebo; per-sample allocation not given. Samples were taken on day 63 after the first vaccine or placebo injection.

The sequence derives from a person aged 18 to 65 who received the Ad26.COV2.S COVID-19 vaccine or a placebo. Sequencing was performed on peripheral blood, taken in a trial of Ad26.COV2.S vaccine versus placebo. V gene TRBV6-5 combines with J gene TRBJ2-3, with D possibly called TRBD1 or TRBD2 (6 bases each). The DNA for the CDR3 is TGTGCCAGCGCGGTGGAGGGGGGAAGCACAGATACGCAGTATTTT. Its translation: CASAVEGGSTDTQYF.